This T cell receptor (beta chain) was documented in a study of T cells in localized non-small cell lung cancer. The length of the CDR3 is 13 residues. The germline CDR1 and CDR2 sequences are SGHKS and YYEKEE (reference sequence). With 4 bases removed from V and 6 bases from J, the gap between germline ends came to 11 bases. For this clone: No antigen is known for it.

TCRdb keeps only in-frame clones here, not all; method: immunoSEQ multiplex PCR. This sample has roughly 15,000 clones; nearly 90% occur once, and the top ten carry 0.9% to 1.5%. General study findings and limits: Turning up in adjacent lung were a median around 60 of the top 100 tumor clones. Adjacent uninvolved lung tissue had the highest T cell clonality, exceeding tumor.

The gene calls are TRBV5-5 and TRBJ2-1; D remains unclear. This sequence originates from a woman aged 40 to 75 with stage III lung adenocarcinoma. This specimen was peripheral blood mononuclear cells, taken before any cancer treatment. CDR3 coding DNA: TGTGCCAGCAGCCGGGTCTCGGCCAATGAGCAGTTCTTC. It is translated as CASSRVSANEQFF.